This is a list of T cell receptor beta chains from one sample in a study of blood T cell repertoires in COVID-19. Assay used: immunoSEQ multiplex PCR; TCRdb lists only in-frame clones, some missing. The sample lists 200,000 to 250,000 clones, 70% to 90% seen once, with more than 10% in the top ten. Sequences were obtained from peripheral blood. These receptors all stem from a human donor in a cohort sampled during active COVID-19. Each CDR3 is given with its conserved first and last residue. D genes are given only for firm matches. Size tells how often a clone was seen (once, few, many) or the class of an expanded clone, and some rows leave it out.

. | . | TRBJ1-1 | 14 | TRBV7-9 | TGTGCCAGCAGCCGGGAATTATCGAACACTGAAGCTTTCTTT | CASSRELSNTEAFF
. | . | TRBJ1-6 | 15 | TRBV28 | TGTGCCAGCAGTCTCCGCAGGGGTGGCGATTCACCCCTCCACTTT | CASSLRRGGDSPLHF
TRBD2 | . | TRBJ2-3 | 17 | TRBV3-1/TRBV3-2 | TGTGCCAGCAGCCTCCATTTAGCGGGGGGCTTCACAGATACGCAGTATTTT | CASSLHLAGGFTDTQYF
. | . | TRBJ1-6 | 15 | TRBV10-3 | TGTGCCATCAGGGGAGATAGCTCCTATAATTCACCCCTCCACTTT | CAIRGDSSYNSPLHF
. | . | TRBJ2-7 | 13 | TRBV6-6 | TGTGCCAGCAGTTACCGCAGTTCCTACGAGCAGTACTTC | CASSYRSSYEQYF
. | . | TRBJ2-3 | 13 | TRBV14 | TGTGCCAGCAGCCGAGGTGGTAGGGATACGCAGTATTTT | CASSRGGRDTQYF
TRBD1 | . | TRBJ1-2 | 17 | TRBV19 | TGTGCCAGTAGTATAGATTCGCGCCGGGACAGGGCGTTCGGCTACACCTTC | CASSIDSRRDRAFGYTF
TRBD2 | . | TRBJ2-3 | 18 | TRBV9 | TGTGCCAGCAGCTCAACTAGCGGGGGGACACTATACACAGATACGCAGTATTTT | CASSSTSGGTLYTDTQYF
. | . | TRBJ1-2 | 14 | TRBV6-5 | TGTGCCAGCAGTTCCCGAGGAGAATACTATGGCTACACCTTC | CASSSRGEYYGYTF
TRBD1 | . | TRBJ1-1 | 15 | TRBV6-6 | TGTGCCAGCAGTTACTCAGTCAGGGGGCCCACTGAAGCTTTCTTT | CASSYSVRGPTEAFF
TRBD1 | . | TRBJ2-7 | 16 | TRBV28 | TGTGCCAGCAGTTTCGAAGCAGGGGGCAGTTCCTACGAGCAGTACTTC | CASSFEAGGSSYEQYF
. | once | TRBJ1-6 | 14 | TRBV10-3 | TGTGCCATCAGTGTGGGCCCGTATAATTCACCCCTCCACTTT | CAISVGPYNSPLHF
TRBD1 | . | TRBJ2-5 | 14 | TRBV11-1 | TGTGCCAGCAGCGCCACAGGGGCGAGGGAGACCCAGTACTTC | CASSATGARETQYF
TRBD2 | . | TRBJ2-1 | 16 | TRBV6-4 | TGTGCCAGCAGTGACGGGGTAGCGGGGGTGCTTAATGAGCAGTTCTTC | CASSDGVAGVLNEQFF
. | . | TRBJ1-4 | 14 | TRBV7-9 | TGTGCCATCGAACAGGGCGCAACTAATGAAAAACTGTTTTTT | CAIEQGATNEKLFF
TRBD1 | . | TRBJ2-7 | 16 | TRBV28 | TGTGCCAGCAGTTCATCCTCCGGGACAGGTTCCGACGAGCAGTACTTC | CASSSSSGTGSDEQYF
. | . | TRBJ1-6 | 13 | TRBV18 | TGTGCCAGCTCACCACCGTCGGAGGGACCCCTCCACTTT | CASSPPSEGPLHF
TRBD1 | few | TRBJ2-7 | 18 | TRBV20-1 | TGCAGTGCTAGTTCGCATCAAACCGACCGGGACAGGGTCTACGAGCAGTACTTC | CSASSHQTDRDRVYEQYF
TRBD2 | . | TRBJ2-1 | 15 | TRBV27 | TGTGCCAGCAGTTTAGGTGGGGGGGCCTACAATGAGCAGTTCTTC | CASSLGGGAYNEQFF
TRBD1 | . | TRBJ1-6 | 12 | TRBV6-5 | TGTGCCAGCAGTAACAGGGGTTCACCCCTCCACTTT | CASSNRGSPLHF
TRBD2 | once | TRBJ2-7 | 14 | TRBV7-2 | TGTGCCAGCAGCTTATCTAGCGGAAACTACGAGCAGTACTTC | CASSLSSGNYEQYF
TRBD2 | once | TRBJ2-1 | 16 | TRBV18 | TGTGCCAGCTCATCCACGACTAGCGGAGCCCACAATGAGCAGTTCTTC | CASSSTTSGAHNEQFF
TRBD1 | . | TRBJ1-2 | 13 | TRBV6-6 | TGTGCCAGCAGTGTCGACAGGGCACGTGGCTACACCTTC | CASSVDRARGYTF